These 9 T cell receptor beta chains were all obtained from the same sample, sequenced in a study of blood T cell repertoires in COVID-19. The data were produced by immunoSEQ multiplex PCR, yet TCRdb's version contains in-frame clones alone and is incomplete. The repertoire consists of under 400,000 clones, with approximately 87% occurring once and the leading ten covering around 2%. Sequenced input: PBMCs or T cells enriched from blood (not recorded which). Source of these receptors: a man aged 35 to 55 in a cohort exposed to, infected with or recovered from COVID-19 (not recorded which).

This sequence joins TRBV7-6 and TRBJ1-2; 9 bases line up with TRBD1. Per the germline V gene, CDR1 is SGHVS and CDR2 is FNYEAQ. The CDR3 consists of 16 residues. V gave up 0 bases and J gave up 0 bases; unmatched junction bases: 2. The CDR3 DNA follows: TGTGCCAGCAGCTTAGCGGGGACAGGGCCTAACTATGGCTACACCTTC. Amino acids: CASSLAGTGPNYGYTF.

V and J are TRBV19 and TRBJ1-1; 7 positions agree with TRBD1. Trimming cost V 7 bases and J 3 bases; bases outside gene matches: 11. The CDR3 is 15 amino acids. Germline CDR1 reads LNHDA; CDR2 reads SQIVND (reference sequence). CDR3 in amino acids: CASNQRTGLYTEAFF. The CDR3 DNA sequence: TGTGCCAGTAACCAACGGACAGGACTTTACACTGAAGCTTTCTTT.

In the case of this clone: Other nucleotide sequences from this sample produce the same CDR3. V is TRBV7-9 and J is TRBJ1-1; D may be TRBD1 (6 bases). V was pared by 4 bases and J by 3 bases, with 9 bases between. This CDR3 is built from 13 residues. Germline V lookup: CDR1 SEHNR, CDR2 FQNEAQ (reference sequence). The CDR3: CASSSRQDTEAFF. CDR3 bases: TGTGCCAGCAGCTCGAGACAGGACACTGAAGCTTTCTTT.

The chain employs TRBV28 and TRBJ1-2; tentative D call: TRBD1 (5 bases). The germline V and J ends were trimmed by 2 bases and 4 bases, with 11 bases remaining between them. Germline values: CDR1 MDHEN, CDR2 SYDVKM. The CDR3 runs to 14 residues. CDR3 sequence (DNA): TGTGCCAGCAGTTTAATTGGCGGGACCTATGGCTACACCTTC. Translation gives CASSLIGGTYGYTF.

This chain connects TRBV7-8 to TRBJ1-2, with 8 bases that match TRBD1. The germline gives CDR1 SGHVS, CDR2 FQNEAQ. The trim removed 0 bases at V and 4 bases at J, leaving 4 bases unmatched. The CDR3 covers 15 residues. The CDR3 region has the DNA TGTGCCAGCAGCTTAGCCCCGACAGGGGCCTATGGCTACACCTTC. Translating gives CASSLAPTGAYGYTF.

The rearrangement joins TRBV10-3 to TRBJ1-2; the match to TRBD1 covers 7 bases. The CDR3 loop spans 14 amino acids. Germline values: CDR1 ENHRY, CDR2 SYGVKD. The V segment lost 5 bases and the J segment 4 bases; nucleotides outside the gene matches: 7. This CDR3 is CAISTPSGGYGYTF. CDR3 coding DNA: TGTGCCATCAGTACCCCTTCAGGGGGCTATGGCTACACCTTC.

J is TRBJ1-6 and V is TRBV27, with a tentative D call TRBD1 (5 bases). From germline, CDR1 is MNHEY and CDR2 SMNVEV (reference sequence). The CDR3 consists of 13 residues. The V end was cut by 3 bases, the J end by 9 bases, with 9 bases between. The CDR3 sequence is CASSLGGSSPLHF. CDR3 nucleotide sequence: TGTGCCAGCAGTTTGGGGGGTTCTTCACCCCTCCACTTT.

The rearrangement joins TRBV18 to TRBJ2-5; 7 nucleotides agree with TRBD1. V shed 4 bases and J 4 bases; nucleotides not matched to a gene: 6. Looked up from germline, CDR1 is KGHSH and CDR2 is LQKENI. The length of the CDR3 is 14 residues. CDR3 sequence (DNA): TGTGCCAGCTCACGACAGGGAACTGGAGAGACCCAGTACTTC. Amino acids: CASSRQGTGETQYF.

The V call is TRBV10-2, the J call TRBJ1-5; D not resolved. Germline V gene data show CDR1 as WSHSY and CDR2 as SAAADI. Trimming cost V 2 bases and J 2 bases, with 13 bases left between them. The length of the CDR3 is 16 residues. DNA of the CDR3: TGCGCCAGCAGTGAGATGAGGTGGGAGGGCAATCAGCCCCAGCATTTT. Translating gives CASSEMRWEGNQPQHF.